These 21 T cell receptor beta chains came from one sample sequenced in a study of blood T cell repertoires in COVID-19. The repertoire was sequenced with immunoSEQ multiplex PCR; TCRdb's copy has only in-frame clones and lacks some. The table lists around 200,000 clones, around nine tenths of them singletons. Sequenced material: peripheral blood. The receptors originated from a man between 18 and 35 years old with active or convalescent COVID-19.

This chain uses TRBV18 with TRBJ2-1, with no clear D. Germline V lookup: CDR1 KGHSH, CDR2 LQKENI. Trimming shortened V by 4 bases and J by 8 bases, and 15 bases separated the two germline ends. The CDR3 sequence is 14 residues long. The CDR3 DNA reads TGTGCCAGCTCACTTCAGATGTCCAGCGATGAGCAGTTCTTC. Translation: CASSLQMSSDEQFF.

V and J are TRBV6-5 and TRBJ2-3; D is unresolved. The CDR3 has 12 residues. V was pared by 5 bases and J by 4 bases, with 7 bases between. Germline CDR1 reads MNHEY; CDR2 reads SVGAGI. In DNA, the CDR3 is TGTGCCAGCAGTCTGAGCGCAGATACGCAGTATTTT. This sequence encodes CASSLSADTQYF.

This clone was seen a handful of times. This rearrangement joins TRBV9 to TRBJ1-6; 8 nucleotides match TRBD1. Trimming at V came to 4 bases and at J to 10 bases, leaving 10 bases not matched to a gene. Germline CDR1 is SGDLS and CDR2 is YYNGEE. The CDR3 is made up of 15 amino acids. As DNA, the CDR3 is TGTGCCAGCAGCCCCCAACAGGGGGTACAATCACCCCTCCACTTT. Translating it yields CASSPQQGVQSPLHF.

The chain links TRBV6-5 to TRBJ2-2; D remains ambiguous. The length of the CDR3 is 14 residues. CDR1 is MNHEY, CDR2 SVGAGI, per germline. V lost 6 bases and J 2 bases, leaving 10 bases between the germline ends. The DNA of the CDR3 is TGTGCCAGCAGGATCCTTACTAACACCGGGGAGCTGTTTTTT. Translating it yields CASRILTNTGELFF.

The genes are TRBV6-5 and TRBJ2-5, with 9 nucleotides matching TRBD2. The J segment lost 5 bases and the V segment lost 7 bases, leaving 8 bases of the junction unmatched. Germline-derived CDR1 and CDR2 are MNHEY and SVGAGI. The CDR3 sequence is 14 residues long. The chain's CDR3 is CASTGGGAGETQYF. CDR3 bases: TGTGCCAGCACTGGCGGGGGGGCCGGGGAGACCCAGTACTTC.

In its sample, this clone was seen a few times. V gene TRBV5-1 combines with J gene TRBJ2-7; 10 nucleotides align to TRBD2. The CDR3 sequence is 16 residues long. The V and J ends lost 0 bases and 1 base, in that order; junction bases with no gene match: 4. Per germline, CDR1 SGHRS and CDR2 YFSETQ. CDR3 DNA: TGCGCCAGCAGCTTGGAACTAGCGGGACCATCCTACGAGCAGTACTTC. Protein sequence: CASSLELAGPSYEQYF. Filled out from reference TRBV5-1 and TRBJ2-7, the complete variable domain reads KAGVTQTPRYLIKTRGQQVTLSCSPISGHRSVSWYQQTPGQGLQFLFEYFSETQRNKGNFPGRFSGRQFSNSRSEMNVSTLELGDSALYLCASSLELAGPSYEQYFGPGTRLTVT.

The CDR3 sequence: CASERGPYEQYF. The DNA for the CDR3 is TGTGCCAGCGAGCGGGGCCCCTACGAGCAGTACTTC. The chain carries TRBV6-5 and TRBJ2-7, with 7 bases that match TRBD2. Trimming took 8 bases from V and 2 from J; bases not matched to a gene: 3. CDR1 MNHEY and CDR2 SVGAGI come from the germline V gene. CDR3 size: 12 residues.

The chain combines TRBV7-8 with TRBJ2-5, with D possibly TRBD1 on 5 matching bases. CDR3 length: 15 amino acids. Germline CDR1 is SGHVS and CDR2 is FQNEAQ. Deletions cut 1 base from V and 5 bases from J, with 14 bases between. The CDR3 loop reads CASSLGQTDGETQYF. In DNA, the CDR3 is TGTGCCAGCAGCTTAGGACAGACGGACGGGGAGACCCAGTACTTC.

This chain links TRBV18 with TRBJ2-3, with D perhaps TRBD2 (5 bases). Trimming removed 3 bases from V and 5 bases from J, with 18 bases in between. The CDR3 totals 16 residues. Per the germline V gene, CDR1 is KGHSH and CDR2 is LQKENI. Here the CDR3 reads CASSPEVRHVGDTQYF. The CDR3 coding sequence is TGTGCCAGCTCACCGGAGGTACGACACGTAGGAGATACGCAGTATTTT.

The chain links TRBV6-5 to TRBJ1-6; 9 bases line up with TRBD1. V was pared by 8 bases and J by 7 bases, with 3 bases of the junction left unmatched. The CDR3 extends over 13 amino acids. Germline CDR1 and CDR2: MNHEY and SVGAGI. Here the CDR3 DNA reads TGTGCCAGCGACGACAGGGGGAATTCACCCCTCCACTTT. Encoded protein: CASDDRGNSPLHF.

The rearrangement uses TRBV5-1 and TRBJ1-1; perhaps TRBD1 as D (6 bases). V lost 4 bases and J 7 bases, leaving 14 bases between the germline ends. Germline V gene lookup returns CDR1 SGHRS and CDR2 YFSETQ. The CDR3 totals 13 residues. The CDR3 DNA follows: TGCGCCAGCAGCGGCGGACAGTTCTATGAAGCTTTCTTT. Translating gives CASSGGQFYEAFF. Full variable domain (outside the CDR3, taken from reference TRBV5-1 and TRBJ1-1): KAGVTQTPRYLIKTRGQQVTLSCSPISGHRSVSWYQQTPGQGLQFLFEYFSETQRNKGNFPGRFSGRQFSNSRSEMNVSTLELGDSALYLCASSGGQFYEAFFGQGTRLTVV.

The chain joins TRBV13 to TRBJ2-2, with a tentative D call TRBD2 (5 bases). Trimming took 4 bases from V and 4 from J, leaving 16 bases between them. CDR1 and CDR2 from the germline V gene are PRHDT and FYEKMQ (reference sequence). The CDR3 is made up of 16 amino acids. Here the CDR3 DNA reads TGTGCCAGCAGCTGGGAGCACAAGAAGCTCACCGGGGAGCTGTTTTTT. This gives the protein CASSWEHKKLTGELFF.

J is TRBJ1-1 and V is TRBV27; 8 bases are a match to TRBD1. Germline V gene data show CDR1 as MNHEY and CDR2 as SMNVEV (reference sequence). The CDR3 length is 17 residues. The junction had 6 bases not matched to a gene; V was cut back by 0 bases and J by 0 bases. The CDR3 sequence: CASSLSGRGRMNTEAFF. The CDR3 nucleotides are TGTGCCAGCAGTTTATCCGGCAGGGGGCGCATGAACACTGAAGCTTTCTTT.

This chain joins TRBV7-4 and TRBJ2-2, with TRBD2 matching 10 bases. CDR1 is SGHVT and CDR2 is SQSDAQ in the germline V gene. This CDR3 comprises 18 residues. V lost 2 bases to trimming and J lost 4 bases; unmatched junction nucleotides: 10. DNA for the CDR3: TGTGCCAGCAGCTTACAGGGACGCAGCGGGAGGGCCACCGGGGAGCTGTTTTTT. Amino acid sequence: CASSLQGRSGRATGELFF.

This clone was picked up one time. The CDR3 spells CASSSNEQFF. The DNA of the CDR3 is TGTGCCAGCAGCTCGAATGAGCAGTTCTTC. The chain has TRBV11-1 and TRBJ2-1; D gene unclear. The CDR3 has 10 residues. V lost 4 bases and J lost 7, with 2 bases in between. Germline V CDR1 and CDR2: SGHAT, FQDESV (reference sequence).

The rearrangement joins TRBV24-1 to TRBJ2-2; possibly TRBD1 for D (6 bases). This CDR3 region has 16 residues. Deletions cut 10 bases from V and 5 bases from J, with 22 bases between. Germline V gene data show CDR1 as KGHDR and CDR2 as SFDVKD. The CDR3 loop reads CATGRSGAGKTGELFF. For the CDR3, the DNA is TGTGCCACAGGCCGCTCAGGGGCAGGGAAAACCGGGGAGCTGTTTTTT.

This clone was picked up one time. This chain joins TRBV5-4 and TRBJ1-6; 8 positions agree with TRBD1. The CDR3 is made up of 16 amino acids. CDR1 and CDR2 (germline): SGHNT, YYREEE (reference sequence). The junction had 5 bases not matched to a gene; V was cut back by 0 bases and J by 6 bases. The CDR3 DNA follows: TGTGCCAGCAGCTTGGGACCAGGGGGCCCTAATTCACCCCTCCACTTT. Translation gives CASSLGPGGPNSPLHF.

J is TRBJ2-3 and V is TRBV19; 8 bases are a match to TRBD1. V dropped 3 bases and J dropped 0; count of bases not matched to a gene: 2. The germline gives CDR1 LNHDA, CDR2 SQIVND (reference sequence). The CDR3 extends over 15 amino acids. The CDR3 protein is CASSIRTGSTDTQYF. The CDR3 coding sequence is TGTGCCAGTAGTATCAGGACAGGGAGCACAGATACGCAGTATTTT.

V gene TRBV3-1 (or the pseudogene TRBV3-2) combines with J gene TRBJ1-2, with 7 bases aligning to TRBD1. This CDR3 region has 16 residues. J gave up 8 bases and V 0 bases, and 12 bases lay outside the gene matches. The germline gives CDR1 LGHDT, CDR2 YNNKEL (reference sequence). The DNA for the CDR3 is TGTGCCAGCAGCCAAGACTCTCAGGGGGTATTCGGGGGCTACACCTTC. Its protein is CASSQDSQGVFGGYTF.

The chain combines TRBV2 with TRBJ1-4; D is unclear. V lost 1 base to trimming and J lost 3 bases, with 9 bases between them. Germline loops: CDR1 SNHLY, CDR2 FYNNEI. The CDR3 is made up of 15 amino acids. The CDR3 region is CASSEGGSPNEKLFF. CDR3 nucleotides: TGTGCCAGCAGTGAAGGAGGCAGTCCTAATGAAAAACTGTTTTTT.

V gene TRBV4-3 combines with J gene TRBJ1-6, with TRBD1 as a possible D gene (5 bases). The CDR3 totals 16 residues. The germline gives CDR1 LGHNA, CDR2 YSLEER. Trimming removed 4 bases from V and 7 bases from J, with 17 bases in between. CDR3 DNA: TGCGCCAGCAGCCCAGGGTTAAGTGGTGAAAATTCACCCCTCCACTTT. Residues: CASSPGLSGENSPLHF.